A selection of T cell receptor beta chains follows, all from one sample in a study of blood T cell repertoires in COVID-19. Produced via immunoSEQ multiplex PCR; TCRdb's table is partial and in-frame only. This table has some 170,000 clones, about 81% appearing once. The sequenced sample consisted of peripheral blood. Source of these receptors: a human donor in a cohort sampled during active COVID-19. Both conserved end residues are part of each CDR3. The D gene is left open where the match is weak. For some rows the clone size is stated as once, few or many, or as a class when expanded; others skip it.

V gene	J gene	D gene	clone size	CDR3 protein	CDR3 DNA
TRBV7-2	TRBJ1-6	-	-	CASSLVKTGSSYNSPLHF	TGTGCCAGCAGCTTAGTAAAAACAGGGAGTTCCTATAATTCACCCCTCCACTTT
TRBV19	TRBJ2-2	TRBD2	-	CASRKSLAGNTGELFF	TGTGCCAGTAGGAAATCCCTAGCGGGAAACACCGGGGAGCTGTTTTTT
TRBV27	TRBJ2-5	-	-	CASSSQFQETQYF	TGTGCCAGCAGTTCCCAATTCCAAGAGACCCAGTACTTC
TRBV4-3	TRBJ1-5	TRBD1	-	CASSQDRGSNQPQHF	TGCGCCAGCAGCCAGGACAGGGGGAGCAATCAGCCCCAGCATTTT
TRBV12-3/TRBV12-4	TRBJ1-1	-	-	CASSFWEGTEAFF	TGTGCCAGCAGTTTCTGGGAGGGGACTGAAGCTTTCTTT
TRBV7-9	TRBJ1-1	TRBD1	-	CASSYGTGGNTEAFF	TGTGCCAGCAGCTACGGGACAGGAGGGAACACTGAAGCTTTCTTT
TRBV30	TRBJ1-2	TRBD1	-	CAWSVRTGDGYTF	TGTGCCTGGAGCGTCAGGACAGGGGATGGCTACACCTTC
TRBV5-1	TRBJ1-1	TRBD1	-	CAGRYTGGQVAFF	TGCGCCGGCAGATATACAGGGGGACAAGTAGCTTTCTTT
TRBV2	TRBJ2-5	-	-	CASRADSDIQETQYF	TGTGCCAGCAGGGCGGACAGTGACATCCAAGAGACCCAGTACTTC
TRBV7-2	TRBJ2-6	-	-	CASSLRHPGSSGANVLTF	TGTGCCAGCAGCTTAAGGCACCCCGGGAGTTCTGGGGCCAACGTCCTGACTTTC
TRBV6-6	TRBJ2-1	-	-	CASRDGQYNEQFF	TGTGCCAGCAGAGATGGACAGTACAATGAGCAGTTCTTC
TRBV12-3/TRBV12-4	TRBJ1-1	TRBD1	-	CASRRDRGEAFF	TGTGCCAGCAGGCGAGACAGGGGTGAAGCTTTCTTT
TRBV11-3	TRBJ1-1	-	-	CASSLNQNTEAFF	TGTGCCAGCAGCTTAAATCAGAACACTGAAGCTTTCTTT
TRBV6-5	TRBJ2-7	-	-	CASRGDSYEQYF	TGTGCCAGCAGGGGCGACTCCTACGAGCAGTACTTC
TRBV19	TRBJ1-2	-	-	CASSNAGGGRIGGYTF	TGTGCCAGTAGTAATGCCGGGGGAGGGAGGATCGGTGGCTACACCTTC
TRBV7-2	TRBJ2-7	-	-	CASSSFYEQYF	TGTGCCAGCAGCTCCTTCTACGAGCAGTACTTC
TRBV15	TRBJ2-5	-	-	CATSRNPREETQYF	TGTGCCACCAGCAGAAACCCCAGGGAAGAGACCCAGTACTTC
TRBV5-4	TRBJ2-5	-	few	CASSLAQGQETQYF	TGTGCCAGCAGCTTGGCACAGGGACAAGAGACCCAGTACTTC
TRBV19	TRBJ2-1	TRBD1	few	CASSMSGQVSNEQFF	TGTGCCAGTAGTATGTCCGGACAGGTTTCGAATGAGCAGTTCTTC
TRBV27	TRBJ2-7	TRBD1	-	CASIPAGGQPYEQYF	TGTGCCAGCATCCCGGCAGGGGGCCAACCCTACGAGCAGTACTTC
TRBV5-3	TRBJ1-2	TRBD1	-	CARSYTRQGASGYTF	TGTGCCAGAAGCTACACCCGACAGGGGGCCTCTGGCTACACCTTC
TRBV12-5	TRBJ1-4	-	-	CASGFDLNEKLFF	TGTGCTAGTGGTTTTGACTTGAATGAAAAACTGTTTTTT
TRBV20-1	TRBJ2-3	TRBD2	-	CSASAGRAADTQYF	TGCAGTGCTAGTGCGGGGAGGGCCGCAGATACGCAGTATTTT
TRBV5-1	TRBJ1-2	-	-	CASSFEGEGVYTF	TGCGCCAGCAGCTTCGAAGGGGAGGGGGTCTACACCTTC
TRBV10-3	TRBJ2-1	-	-	CAISESSPGTPLYNEQFF	TGTGCCATCAGTGAGTCGAGCCCAGGGACTCCTCTCTACAATGAGCAGTTCTTC
TRBV7-9	TRBJ2-7	TRBD2	-	CASSPPGSGGNEQYF	TGTGCCAGCAGCCCTCCGGGGTCCGGGGGGAACGAGCAGTACTTC
TRBV7-9	TRBJ2-1	TRBD2	-	CASTEGWGLAGGPRSYNEQFF	TGTGCCAGCACCGAGGGTTGGGGATTGGCGGGGGGGCCCCGGTCCTACAATGAGCAGTTCTTC
TRBV4-3	TRBJ2-2	-	-	CASSLNQPTVSGELFF	TGCGCCAGCAGCCTCAATCAACCGACTGTCAGCGGGGAGCTGTTTTTT